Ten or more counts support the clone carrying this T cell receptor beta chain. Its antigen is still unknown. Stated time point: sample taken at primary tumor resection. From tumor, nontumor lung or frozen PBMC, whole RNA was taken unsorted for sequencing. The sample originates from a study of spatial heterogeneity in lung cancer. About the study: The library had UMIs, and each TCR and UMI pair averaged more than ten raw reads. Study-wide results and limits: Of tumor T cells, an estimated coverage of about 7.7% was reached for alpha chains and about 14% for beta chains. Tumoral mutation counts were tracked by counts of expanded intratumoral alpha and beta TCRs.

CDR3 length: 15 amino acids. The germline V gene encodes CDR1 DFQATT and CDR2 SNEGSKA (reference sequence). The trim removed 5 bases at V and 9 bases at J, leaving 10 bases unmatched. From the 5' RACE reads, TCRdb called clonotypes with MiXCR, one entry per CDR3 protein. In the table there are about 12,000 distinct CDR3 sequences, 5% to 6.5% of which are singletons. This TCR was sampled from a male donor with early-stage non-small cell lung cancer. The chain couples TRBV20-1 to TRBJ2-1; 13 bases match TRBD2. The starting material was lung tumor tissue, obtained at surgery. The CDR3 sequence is CSAPALTSGGFEQFF. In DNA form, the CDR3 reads TGCAGTGCTCCAGCTTTGACTAGCGGGGGGTTTGAGCAGTTCTTC.